These 20 T cell receptor beta chains share one sample of origin, sequenced in a study of T cell changes during pregnancy in multiple sclerosis. The protocol was immunoSEQ multiplex PCR, while the TCRdb copy is restricted to in-frame clones and leaves out a portion. The table has 65,000 to 90,000 clones, about nine tenths seen once. This specimen consisted of CD4+ T cells from peripheral blood mononuclear cells, obtained after pregnancy. These receptors originate from a female donor with multiple sclerosis, enrolled in a pregnancy study.

This chain uses TRBV11-2 with TRBJ1-1; D remains unclear. This CDR3 comprises 12 residues. Between the trimmed V and J ends, which lost 5 bases and 1 base, there was a span of 5 bases. CDR1 SGHAT and CDR2 FQNNGV come from the germline V gene. CDR3 nucleotide sequence: TGTGCCAGCAGCCCTTGGAACACTGAAGCTTTCTTT. Translation gives CASSPWNTEAFF.

This clone appeared a few times. The gene calls are TRBV19 and TRBJ2-5; 10 nucleotides agree with TRBD1. CDR3 size: 18 residues. Germline lookup yields CDR1 LNHDA and CDR2 SQIVND (reference sequence). V lost 10 bases and J lost 1; bases outside the gene matches: 18. Here the CDR3 reads CATTAGDRGFWGQETQYF. CDR3 DNA: TGTGCCACCACGGCTGGGGACAGGGGCTTCTGGGGCCAAGAGACCCAGTACTTC.

This chain joins TRBV7-3 and TRBJ1-1; TRBD1 agrees at 8 bases. The CDR3 sequence is 14 residues long. From germline, CDR1 is SGHTA and CDR2 FQGTGA. J gave up 7 bases and V 1 base, and 5 bases lay outside the gene matches. The CDR3 DNA follows: TGTGCCAGCAGCTTAAGGCAGGGGGCTGATGAAGCTTTCTTT. It encodes CASSLRQGADEAFF.

The rearrangement joins TRBV9 to TRBJ2-1; TRBD2 agrees at 11 bases. This CDR3 is 16 amino acids long. V dropped 0 bases and J dropped 7; count of bases not matched to a gene: 6. The germline V gene encodes CDR1 SGDLS and CDR2 YYNGEE. The CDR3 here is CASSVAASGGWNEQFF. In nucleotides, the CDR3 is TGTGCCAGCAGCGTAGCGGCTAGCGGGGGGTGGAATGAGCAGTTCTTC.

The chain joins TRBV5-1 to TRBJ1-1, with 9 bases fitting TRBD1. V lost 0 bases, J lost 11 bases, and 2 bases stayed unmatched. This CDR3 has 12 residues. Germline V gene sequence: CDR1 SGHRS, CDR2 YFSETQ. The CDR3 loop is CASSLGGQGAFF. CDR3 DNA sequence: TGCGCCAGCAGCTTGGGAGGACAGGGGGCTTTCTTT.

V is TRBV6-1 and J is TRBJ1-2; unclear D gene. Looked up from germline, CDR1 is MNHNS and CDR2 is SASEGT. V was shortened by 2 bases and J by 3 bases, with 7 bases between the two germline ends. This CDR3 contains 13 residues. CDR3 loop: CASSENSDYGYTF. CDR3 coding DNA: TGTGCCAGCAGTGAAAATTCGGACTATGGCTACACCTTC.

The CDR3: CASSQDGRVRGYTF. In nucleotides, the CDR3 is TGTGCCAGCAGCCAAGACGGCAGGGTCCGTGGCTACACCTTC. The gene calls are TRBV14 and TRBJ1-2; weak D call: TRBD1 (5 bases). V lost 0 bases and J lost 7, with 12 bases in between. Germline CDR1 and CDR2: SGHDN and FVKESK. There are 14 residues in the CDR3.

The chain links TRBV5-1 to TRBJ2-1; possibly TRBD2 for D (7 bases). Trimming cost V 0 bases and J 8 bases, with 15 bases left between them. The CDR3 runs to 15 residues. In germline, CDR1 is SGHRS, CDR2 YFSETQ. The CDR3 sequence is CASSLEGGPIDEQFF. The CDR3 DNA reads TGCGCCAGCAGCTTGGAGGGGGGGCCGATAGATGAGCAGTTCTTC.

CDR3 bases: TGTGCCAGTCGTCCAGGGCCCGGAAACACCATATATTTT. It encodes CASRPGPGNTIYF. The chain couples TRBV19 to TRBJ1-3, with D perhaps TRBD1 (5 bases). The CDR3 sequence is 13 residues long. Deletions cut 8 bases from V and 4 bases from J, with 12 bases between. Germline-derived CDR1 and CDR2 are LNHDA and SQIVND (reference sequence).

This chain joins TRBV1 and TRBJ1-4; TRBD1 reflects the table's D call only, with no check against the DNA. TRBV1 is recorded as a pseudogene. There are 16 residues in the CDR3. The CDR3 sequence is CTSSQETSGSNEKLFF. The CDR3 nucleotides read TGCACCAGCAGCCAAGAAACTTCAGGGTCTAATGAAAAACTGTTTTTT.

V is TRBV7-2 and J is TRBJ1-2, with D perhaps TRBD1 (5 bases). The CDR3 length is 15 residues. V lost 5 bases and J 7 bases, leaving 20 bases between the germline ends. Germline V lookup: CDR1 SGHTA, CDR2 FQGNSA. The CDR3 sequence is CASSPGGRKLGGYTF. CDR3 bases: TGTGCCAGCAGCCCCGGGGGTAGGAAGCTAGGTGGCTACACCTTC. Complete variable domain (other parts from reference TRBV7-2 and TRBJ1-2): GAGVSQSPSNKVTEKGKDVELRCDPISGHTALYWYRQSLGQGLEFLIYFQGNSAPDKSGLPSDRFSAERTGGSVSTLTIQRTQQEDSAVYLCASSPGGRKLGGYTFGSGTRLTVV.

The rearrangement links TRBV28 to TRBJ1-5; D possibly corresponds to TRBD1 (6 bases). V was clipped by 7 bases and J by 4 bases, with 17 bases between them. The CDR3 sequence is 15 residues long. Germline CDR1 reads MDHEN; CDR2 reads SYDVKM. CDR3 residues: CASKGFWQGNQPQHF. CDR3 bases: TGTGCCAGCAAAGGGTTCTGGCAGGGGAATCAGCCCCAGCATTTT.

The chain carries TRBV7-2 and TRBJ1-2, with unresolved D. The CDR3 spans 14 residues. The V end was cut by 1 base, the J end by 5 bases, with 11 bases between. CDR1 is SGHTA and CDR2 is FQGNSA in the germline V gene. The CDR3 spells CASSLVLSPYGYTF. Written as DNA, the CDR3 is TGTGCCAGCAGCTTAGTTTTATCTCCGTATGGCTACACCTTC.

The rearrangement joins TRBV6-4 to TRBJ2-7, with TRBD2 matching 10 bases. This CDR3 is built from 15 residues. In germline, CDR1 is MRHNA, CDR2 SNTAGT. The ends lost 5 bases at V and 3 bases at J; junction bases unmatched: 7. The CDR3 region is CASSRVGTSDYEQYF. The CDR3 DNA reads TGTGCCAGCAGTCGGGTAGGGACTAGCGACTACGAGCAGTACTTC.

The V call is TRBV2, the J call TRBJ2-1; tentative D call: TRBD2 (6 bases). Trimming cost V 4 bases and J 7 bases, with 17 bases left between them. Germline assignment: CDR1 SNHLY and CDR2 FYNNEI. The CDR3 is 15 amino acids. CDR3 protein: CASSAWALGGNEQFF. The CDR3 DNA reads as TGTGCCAGCAGTGCCTGGGCACTGGGGGGAAATGAGCAGTTCTTC.

The chain combines TRBV5-4 with TRBJ2-2, with 7 bases matching TRBD2. The CDR3 length is 15 residues. V lost 3 bases, J lost 6 bases, and 8 bases stayed unmatched. Germline V lookup: CDR1 SGHNT, CDR2 YYREEE (reference sequence). The CDR3 here is CASSWVPGGSGELFF. The DNA for the CDR3 is TGTGCCAGCAGCTGGGTTCCCGGGGGGTCCGGGGAGCTGTTTTTT. Full variable domain (missing parts from reference TRBV5-4 and TRBJ2-2): ETGVTQSPTHLIKTRGQQVTLRCSSQSGHNTVSWYQQALGQGPQFIFQYYREEENGRGNFPPRFSGLQFPNYSSELNVNALELDDSALYLCASSWVPGGSGELFFGEGSRLTVL.

This sequence joins TRBV7-2 and TRBJ1-6; D may be TRBD1 (6 bases). V lost 3 bases and J lost 7, with 13 bases in between. Per germline, CDR1 SGHTA and CDR2 FQGNSA. CDR3 size: 15 residues. This CDR3 reads CASSFRGQGNSPLHF. The CDR3 DNA follows: TGTGCCAGCAGCTTCAGGGGTCAGGGGAATTCACCCCTCCACTTT.

This sequence joins TRBV19 and TRBJ1-2; possible D gene TRBD1, 5 bases. From germline, CDR1 is LNHDA and CDR2 SQIVND (reference sequence). The V and J ends lost 6 bases and 2 bases respectively, with 16 bases between them. The CDR3 sequence is 15 residues long. The chain's CDR3 is CASSVLGQTNYGYTF. The DNA of the CDR3 is TGTGCCAGTAGCGTTCTCGGACAAACAAACTATGGCTACACCTTC.

The rearrangement links TRBV28 to TRBJ1-2; a weak D match, TRBD1 (6 bases). Trimming took off 2 bases at V and 3 bases at J, with 13 bases between the two ends. This CDR3 has 15 amino acids. The germline gives CDR1 MDHEN, CDR2 SYDVKM. The CDR3 protein is CASSLGRQAYYGYTF. DNA of the CDR3: TGTGCCAGCAGTTTAGGGAGACAGGCGTACTATGGCTACACCTTC.

The chain has TRBV6-6 and TRBJ1-2; 7 nucleotides match TRBD1. V shed 4 bases, J shed 6 bases, and the junction held 8 bases outside the gene matches. Germline V CDR1 and CDR2: MNHNY, SVGAGI (reference sequence). The CDR3 totals 14 residues. The DNA of the CDR3 is TGTGCCAGCAGTTTAAACCCCGGGACAGATGGCTACACCTTC. It yields the protein CASSLNPGTDGYTF.